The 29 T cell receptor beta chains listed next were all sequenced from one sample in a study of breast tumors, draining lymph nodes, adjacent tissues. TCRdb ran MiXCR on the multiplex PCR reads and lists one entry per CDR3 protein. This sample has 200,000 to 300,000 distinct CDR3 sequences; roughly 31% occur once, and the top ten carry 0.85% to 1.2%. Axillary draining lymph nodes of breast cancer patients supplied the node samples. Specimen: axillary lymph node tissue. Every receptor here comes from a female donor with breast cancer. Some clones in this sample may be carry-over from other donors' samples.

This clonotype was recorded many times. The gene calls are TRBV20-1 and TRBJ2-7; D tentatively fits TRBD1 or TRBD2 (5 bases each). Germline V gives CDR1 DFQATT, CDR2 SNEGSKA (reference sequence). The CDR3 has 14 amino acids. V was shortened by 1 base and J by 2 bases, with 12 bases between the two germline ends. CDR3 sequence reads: CSARAGTGAYEQYF. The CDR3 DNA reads TGCAGTGCTAGAGCCGGGACCGGAGCCTACGAGCAGTACTTC.

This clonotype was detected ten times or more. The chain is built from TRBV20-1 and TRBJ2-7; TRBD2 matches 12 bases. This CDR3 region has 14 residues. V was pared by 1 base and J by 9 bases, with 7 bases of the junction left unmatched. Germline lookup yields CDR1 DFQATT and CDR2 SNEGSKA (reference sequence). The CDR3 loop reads CSARVLAGGRRQYF. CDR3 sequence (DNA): TGCAGTGCTAGAGTACTAGCGGGAGGTCGTCGGCAGTACTTC.

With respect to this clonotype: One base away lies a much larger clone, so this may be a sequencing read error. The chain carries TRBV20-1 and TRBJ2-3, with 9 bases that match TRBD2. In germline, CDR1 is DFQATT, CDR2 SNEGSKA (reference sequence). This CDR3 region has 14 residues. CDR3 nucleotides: TGCAGTGCTCAAGCGGGAGGCACCACAGCTACGCAGTATTTT. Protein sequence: CSAQAGGTTATQYF.

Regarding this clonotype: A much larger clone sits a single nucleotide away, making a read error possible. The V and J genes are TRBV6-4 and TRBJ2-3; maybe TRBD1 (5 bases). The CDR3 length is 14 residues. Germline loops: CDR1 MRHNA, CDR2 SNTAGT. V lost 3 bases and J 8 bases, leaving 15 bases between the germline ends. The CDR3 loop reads CASSESASRGTQYF. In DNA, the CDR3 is TGTGCCAGCAGTGAATCGGCTAGTAGGGGTACGCAGTATTTT.

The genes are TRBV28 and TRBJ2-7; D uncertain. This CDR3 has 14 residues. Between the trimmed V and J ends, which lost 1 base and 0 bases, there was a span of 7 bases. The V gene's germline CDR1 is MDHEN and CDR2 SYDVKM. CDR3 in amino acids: CASSLLSSSYEQYF. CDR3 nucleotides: TGTGCCAGCAGTTTATTGTCGTCCTCCTACGAGCAGTACTTC.

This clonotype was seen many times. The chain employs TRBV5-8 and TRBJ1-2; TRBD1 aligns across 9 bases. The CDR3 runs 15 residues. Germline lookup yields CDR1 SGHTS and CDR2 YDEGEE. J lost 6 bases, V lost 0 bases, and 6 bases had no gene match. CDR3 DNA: TGTGCCAGCAGCTTGGCCACCGGGACAGGGCATGGCTACACCTTC. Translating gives CASSLATGTGHGYTF.

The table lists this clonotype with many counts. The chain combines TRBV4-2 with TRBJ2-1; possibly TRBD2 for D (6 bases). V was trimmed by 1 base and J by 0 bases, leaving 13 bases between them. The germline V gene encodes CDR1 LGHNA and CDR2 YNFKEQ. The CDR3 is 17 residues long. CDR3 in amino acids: CASSQVVRRDSYNEQFF. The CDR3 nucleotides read TGTGCCAGCAGCCAAGTTGTGAGGCGGGACTCCTACAATGAGCAGTTCTTC.

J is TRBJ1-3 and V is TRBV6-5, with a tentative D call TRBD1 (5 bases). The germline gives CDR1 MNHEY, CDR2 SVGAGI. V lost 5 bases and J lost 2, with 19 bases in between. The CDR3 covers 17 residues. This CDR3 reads CASSDGTAGGTGNTIYF. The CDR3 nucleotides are TGTGCCAGCAGTGACGGGACGGCCGGAGGTACTGGAAACACCATATATTTT.

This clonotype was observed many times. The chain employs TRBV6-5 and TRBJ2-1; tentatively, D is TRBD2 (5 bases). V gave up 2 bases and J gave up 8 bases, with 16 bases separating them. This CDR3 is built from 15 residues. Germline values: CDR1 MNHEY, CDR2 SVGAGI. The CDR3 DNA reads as TGTGCCAGCAGTTACAGAATATCGGGGTGGGATGAGCAGTTCTTC. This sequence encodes CASSYRISGWDEQFF.

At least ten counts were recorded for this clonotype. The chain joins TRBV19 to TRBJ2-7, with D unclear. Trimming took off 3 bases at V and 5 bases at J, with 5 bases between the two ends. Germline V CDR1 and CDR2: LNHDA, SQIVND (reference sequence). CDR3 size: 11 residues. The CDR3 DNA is TGTGCCAGTAGTATTGAAAACGAGCAGTACTTC. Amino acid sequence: CASSIENEQYF.

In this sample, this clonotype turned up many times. CDR3 loop: CASSIDGEASEQYF. CDR3 in DNA: TGTGCCAGCAGCATAGACGGCGAGGCGTCCGAGCAGTACTTC. The V and J genes are TRBV7-6 and TRBJ2-7; D is unclear. The CDR3 covers 14 residues. Per the germline V gene, CDR1 is SGHVS and CDR2 is FNYEAQ. Trimming shortened V by 5 bases and J by 6 bases, and 17 bases separated the two germline ends. Drawing the rest from reference TRBV7-6 and TRBJ2-7, the complete variable domain is GAGVSQSPRYKVTKRGQDVALRCDPISGHVSLYWYRQALGQGPEFLTYFNYEAQQDKSGLPNDRFSAERPEGSISTLTIQRTEQRDSAMYRCASSIDGEASEQYFGPGTRLTVT.

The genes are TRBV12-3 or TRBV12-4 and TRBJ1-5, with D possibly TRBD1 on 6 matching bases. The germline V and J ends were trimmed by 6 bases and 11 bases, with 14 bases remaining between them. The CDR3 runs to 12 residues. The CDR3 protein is CASRLQGLTQHF. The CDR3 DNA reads TGTGCCAGCAGATTACAGGGTCTTACCCAGCATTTT.

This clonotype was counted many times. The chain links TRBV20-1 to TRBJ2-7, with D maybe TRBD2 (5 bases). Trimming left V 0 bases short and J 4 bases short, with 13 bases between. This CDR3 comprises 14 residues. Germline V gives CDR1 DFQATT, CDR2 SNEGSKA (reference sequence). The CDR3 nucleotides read TGCAGTGCTAGAGATACCGGGAAATATTACGAGCAGTACTTC. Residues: CSARDTGKYYEQYF.

The CDR3 DNA follows: TGTGCCAGCTCACCACTTCTGAGCGGGTCGGGCACCGGGGAGCTGTTTTTT. Encoded protein: CASSPLLSGSGTGELFF. The chain uses TRBV18 and TRBJ2-2; TRBD2 is a possible D gene (6 bases). Trimming left V 1 base short and J 4 bases short, with 16 bases between. This CDR3 region has 17 residues. The germline V gene encodes CDR1 KGHSH and CDR2 LQKENI.

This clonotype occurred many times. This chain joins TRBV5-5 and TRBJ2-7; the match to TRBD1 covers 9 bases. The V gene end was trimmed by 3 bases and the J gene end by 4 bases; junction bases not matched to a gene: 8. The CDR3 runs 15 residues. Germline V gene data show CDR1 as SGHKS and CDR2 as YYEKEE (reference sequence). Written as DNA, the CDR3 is TGTGCCAGCAGCTGGGGACAGGGAGGCCTTTACGAGCAGTACTTC. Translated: CASSWGQGGLYEQYF.

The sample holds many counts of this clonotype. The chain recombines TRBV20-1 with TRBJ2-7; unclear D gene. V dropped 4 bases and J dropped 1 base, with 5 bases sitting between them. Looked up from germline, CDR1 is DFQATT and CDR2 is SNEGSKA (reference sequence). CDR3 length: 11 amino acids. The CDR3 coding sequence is TGCAGTGCTAAGCTTTCCTACGAGCAGTACTTC. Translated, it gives CSAKLSYEQYF.

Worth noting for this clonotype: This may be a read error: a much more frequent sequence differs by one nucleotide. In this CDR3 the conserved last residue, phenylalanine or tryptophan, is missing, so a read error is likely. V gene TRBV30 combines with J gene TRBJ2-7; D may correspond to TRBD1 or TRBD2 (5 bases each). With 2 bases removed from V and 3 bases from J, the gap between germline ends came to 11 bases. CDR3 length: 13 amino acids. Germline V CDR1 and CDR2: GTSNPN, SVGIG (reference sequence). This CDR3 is CAWSTGTFYEQYL. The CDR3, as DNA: TGTGCCTGGAGTACCGGGACCTTCTACGAGCAGTACCTC.

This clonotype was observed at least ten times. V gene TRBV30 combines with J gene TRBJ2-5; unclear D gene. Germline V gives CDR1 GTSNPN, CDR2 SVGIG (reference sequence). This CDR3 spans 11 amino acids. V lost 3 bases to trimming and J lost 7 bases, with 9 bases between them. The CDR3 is CAWRAMGTQYF. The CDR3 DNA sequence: TGTGCCTGGAGAGCTATGGGGACCCAGTACTTC.

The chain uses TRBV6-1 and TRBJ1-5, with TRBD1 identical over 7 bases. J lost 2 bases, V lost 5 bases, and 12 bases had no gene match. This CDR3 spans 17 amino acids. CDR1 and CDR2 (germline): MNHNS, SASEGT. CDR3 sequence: CASSRQGGEYGNQPQHF. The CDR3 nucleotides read TGTGCCAGCAGTAGACAGGGAGGGGAGTATGGCAATCAGCCCCAGCATTTT.

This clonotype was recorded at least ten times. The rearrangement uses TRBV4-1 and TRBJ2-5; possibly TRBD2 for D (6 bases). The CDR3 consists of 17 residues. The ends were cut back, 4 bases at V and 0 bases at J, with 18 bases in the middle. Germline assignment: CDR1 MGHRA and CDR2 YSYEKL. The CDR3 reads CASSPSRIAEYQETQYF. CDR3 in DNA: TGCGCCAGCAGCCCGTCACGGATAGCGGAGTACCAAGAGACCCAGTACTTC.

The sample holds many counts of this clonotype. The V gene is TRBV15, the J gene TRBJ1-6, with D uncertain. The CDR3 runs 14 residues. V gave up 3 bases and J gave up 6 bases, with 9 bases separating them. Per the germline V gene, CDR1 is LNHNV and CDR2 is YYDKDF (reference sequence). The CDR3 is CATSSAGSNSPLHF. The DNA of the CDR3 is TGTGCCACCAGCAGTGCAGGTTCTAATTCACCCCTCCACTTT.

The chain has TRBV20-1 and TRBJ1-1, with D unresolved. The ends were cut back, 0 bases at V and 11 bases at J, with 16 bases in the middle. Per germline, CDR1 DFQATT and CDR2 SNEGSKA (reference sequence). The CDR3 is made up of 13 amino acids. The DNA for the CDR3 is TGCAGTGCTAGAGATCTTCACGTGGGAGACGCTTTCTTT. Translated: CSARDLHVGDAFF.

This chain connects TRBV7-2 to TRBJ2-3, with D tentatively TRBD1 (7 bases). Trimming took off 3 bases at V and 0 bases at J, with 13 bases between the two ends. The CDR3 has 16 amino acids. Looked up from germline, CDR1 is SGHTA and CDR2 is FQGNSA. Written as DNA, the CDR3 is TGTGCCAGCAGCTTGGGGGACAGCGGGAGCACAGATACGCAGTATTTT. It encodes CASSLGDSGSTDTQYF.

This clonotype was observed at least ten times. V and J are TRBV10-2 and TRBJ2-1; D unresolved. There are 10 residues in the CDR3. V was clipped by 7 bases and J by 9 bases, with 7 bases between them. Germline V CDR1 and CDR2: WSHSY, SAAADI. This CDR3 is CASMSIEQFF. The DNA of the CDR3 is TGCGCCAGCATGTCAATTGAGCAGTTCTTC.

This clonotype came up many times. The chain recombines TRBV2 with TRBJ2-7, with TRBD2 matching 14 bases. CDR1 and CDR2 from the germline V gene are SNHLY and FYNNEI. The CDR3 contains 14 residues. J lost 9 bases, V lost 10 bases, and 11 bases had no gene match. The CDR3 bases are TGTGCCACCCGGATGGGACTAGCGGGGGATAGGCAGTACTTC. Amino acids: CATRMGLAGDRQYF.

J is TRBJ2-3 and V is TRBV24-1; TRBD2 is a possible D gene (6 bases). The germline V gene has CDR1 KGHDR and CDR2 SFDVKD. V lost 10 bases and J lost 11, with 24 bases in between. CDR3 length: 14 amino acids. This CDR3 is CATQAGIGYNEQYF. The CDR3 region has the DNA TGTGCCACTCAGGCGGGGATCGGGTACAATGAGCAGTATTTT.

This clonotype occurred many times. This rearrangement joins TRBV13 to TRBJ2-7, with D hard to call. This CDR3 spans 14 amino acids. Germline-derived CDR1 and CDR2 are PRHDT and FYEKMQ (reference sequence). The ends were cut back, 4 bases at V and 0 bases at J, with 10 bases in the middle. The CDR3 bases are TGTGCCAGCAGCTCTATGGCCAACTCCTACGAGCAGTACTTC. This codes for CASSSMANSYEQYF.

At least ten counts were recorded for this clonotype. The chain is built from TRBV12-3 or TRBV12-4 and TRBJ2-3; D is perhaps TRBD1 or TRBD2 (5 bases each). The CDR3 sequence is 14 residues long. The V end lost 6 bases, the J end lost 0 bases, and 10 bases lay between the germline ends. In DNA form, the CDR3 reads TGTGCCAGCAGCTTTGGGGGAAGCACAGATACGCAGTATTTT. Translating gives CASSFGGSTDTQYF.

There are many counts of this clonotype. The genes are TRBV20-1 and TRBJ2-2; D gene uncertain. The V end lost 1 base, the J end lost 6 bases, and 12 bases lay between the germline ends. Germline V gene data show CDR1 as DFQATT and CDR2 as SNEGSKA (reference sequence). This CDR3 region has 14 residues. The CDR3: CSARAIFEAGELFF. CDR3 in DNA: TGCAGTGCTAGAGCCATCTTCGAGGCCGGGGAGCTGTTTTTT.